This TCR beta chain was found in a study of glioma-infiltrating T cells. Study in general: Glioma patients had dexamethasone for six or fewer days before surgery.

Using RNA template, CDR3s of TCR alpha and beta were amplified with iRepertoire arm-PCR. TCRdb redid the calling of the multiplex PCR reads with MiXCR, one entry per CDR3 protein. The data show 300,000 to 400,000 distinct CDR3 sequences, with roughly two fifths seen just once and around 12% held by the top ten. On this clonotype itself: A read error may produce the germline difference seen at one junction end.

This CDR3 has 16 residues. Input material: glioma tissue, nonneoplastic brain tissue, or PBMCs (not recorded which). This rearrangement joins TRBV12-3 or TRBV12-4 to TRBJ1-2; D is unclear. The clonotype comes from a human donor with low-grade glioma or glioblastoma, undergoing nonglioma brain surgery, or in good health (not recorded which). CDR3 region: CASSFGRRTLGNGCTF. CDR3 DNA: TGTGCCAGCAGTTTTGGTCGTCGCACCCTAGGGAATGGCTGCACCTTC.